Listed below are T cell receptor beta chains from one sample, sequenced in a study of T cells in Graves' hyperthyroidism and ophthalmopathy. TCRdb re-called the multiplex PCR reads with MiXCR, one entry per CDR3 protein. The sample shows 600,000 or so distinct CDR3 sequences, over 12% of them seen only once. The sequencing sample was made of blood. All receptors derive from a woman under 30 with Graves' ophthalmopathy. CDR3s include the opening cysteine and the closing phenylalanine or tryptophan.

TRBV7-9 | CASSLVGTDPEQPQHF
TRBV7-9 | CASSVRTGSGNTIYF
TRBV12-3/TRBV12-4 | CASSFRGSPEAFF
TRBV29-1 | CSAAGGDIVSYEQYF
TRBV5-1 | CASSPDLSGTNEQFF
TRBV14 | CASSRRGGYTQYF
TRBV25-1 | CASSDWTPWGTDTQYF
TRBV24-1 | CATSDPTGEGGRAFNEQFF
TRBV11-2 | CASNLVRGHTGELFF
TRBV20-1 | CSARTSEVTDTQYF
TRBV18 | CASSDSREPGYTF
TRBV19 | CASSIKGGRYFTEAFF
TRBV5-1 | CASSLVRTSNHNEQFF
TRBV2 | CASSGLNEKLFF
TRBV2 | CASSLTGGPHNEQFF
TRBV15 | CATSRASGANVLTF
TRBV4-1 | CASSLTSGSGDEQFF
TRBV4-1 | CASSQETSSNYGYTF